The 25 T cell receptor beta chains in this list originate from one sample, sequenced in a study of CD8+CD57+ T cells in acquired aplastic anemia. TCR beta VDJ and CDR3 profiling used genomic DNA as template. TCRdb re-called the reads through MiXCR, storing one row per CDR3 protein. This table has some 170,000 distinct CDR3 sequences, less than 60% appearing once. Patients sequenced had flow cytometry evidence of CD8+CD57+ cell expansion. Sequencing was done on a sample of sorted CD4+, CD8+, or CD8+CD57+ T cells (not recorded which) from PBMCs. The receptors were gathered from a human donor with aplastic anemia.

This clonotype showed up many times. The gene calls are TRBV6-1 and TRBJ2-5; 7 nucleotides line up with TRBD2. V was pared by 6 bases and J by 5 bases, with 21 bases of the junction left unmatched. Germline CDR1 MNHNS, CDR2 SASEGT. This CDR3 comprises 18 residues. The CDR3 sequence: CASSFTSHVGGGIETQYF. DNA for the CDR3: TGTGCCAGCAGCTTCACGTCCCACGTGGGGGGGGGGATTGAGACCCAGTACTTC.

The V gene is TRBV19, the J gene TRBJ2-2, with no clear D. Germline V gene lookup returns CDR1 LNHDA and CDR2 SQIVND (reference sequence). The V end lost 7 bases, the J end lost 12 bases, and 12 bases lay between the germline ends. The CDR3 has 11 residues. CDR3 loop: CASKMVEKLFF. In nucleotides, the CDR3 is TGTGCCAGTAAGATGGTGGAGAAGCTGTTTTTT.

The chain carries TRBV18 and TRBJ2-7; TRBD2 is a possible D gene (5 bases). In germline, CDR1 is KGHSH, CDR2 LQKENI. The CDR3 is 15 amino acids. Deletions cut 2 bases from V and 2 bases from J, with 13 bases between. CDR3 sequence (DNA): TGTGCCAGCTCACCAGAAGGGATGGAGGCCTACGAGCAGTACTTC. This sequence encodes CASSPEGMEAYEQYF.

This clonotype showed up many times. The rearrangement joins TRBV20-1 to TRBJ1-5; perhaps TRBD1 as D (5 bases). Trimming shortened V by 5 bases and J by 0 bases, and 14 bases separated the two germline ends. Looked up from germline, CDR1 is DFQATT and CDR2 is SNEGSKA (reference sequence). The CDR3 runs to 15 residues. CDR3 in amino acids: CSASRQPYSNQPQHF. CDR3 sequence (DNA): TGCAGTGCTTCACGACAGCCGTATAGCAATCAGCCCCAGCATTTT.

At least ten counts were recorded for this clonotype. This rearrangement joins TRBV3-1 to TRBJ2-5; D gene unclear. CDR3 length equals 13 residues. The germline V and J ends were trimmed by 2 bases and 4 bases, with 8 bases remaining between them. Per germline, CDR1 LGHDT and CDR2 YNNKEL (reference sequence). CDR3 sequence reads: CASSQHKGETQYF. The CDR3 DNA reads TGTGCCAGCAGCCAACATAAAGGAGAGACCCAGTACTTC.

This chain uses TRBV12-3 or TRBV12-4 with TRBJ2-7, with D perhaps being TRBD1 or TRBD2 (5 bases each). The DNA end is more similar to TRBJ2-5, so the J call may be wrong. CDR3 size: 16 residues. Here the CDR3 DNA reads TGTGCCAGCAGTTTTGGGACCCTCACCGCAAGCGAGACCCAGTACTTC. Translation: CASSFGTLTASETQYF.

This clonotype was counted between two and nine times. The chain combines TRBV10-3 with TRBJ2-3, with D hard to call. V was clipped by 4 bases and J by 4 bases, with 15 bases between them. Germline V gene data show CDR1 as ENHRY and CDR2 as SYGVKD. There are 15 residues in the CDR3. CDR3 loop: CAISGGLSNSDTQYF. For the CDR3, the DNA is TGTGCCATCAGTGGAGGCCTCTCGAACTCAGATACGCAGTATTTT.

This clonotype was found many times. The chain combines TRBV12-3 or TRBV12-4 with TRBJ1-2, with no clear D. The CDR3 runs 13 residues. Trimming cost V 5 bases and J 0 bases, with 7 bases left between them. In nucleotides, the CDR3 is TGTGCCAGCAGTCCCCGAGCTAACTATGGCTACACCTTC. Encoded protein: CASSPRANYGYTF.

This clonotype has a count of ten or more. The chain is built from TRBV29-1 and TRBJ2-1; 9 nucleotides agree with TRBD1. The CDR3 runs 13 residues. CDR1 and CDR2 (germline): SQVTM, ANQGSEA. V lost 6 bases to trimming and J lost 4 bases; unmatched junction nucleotides: 4. The DNA for the CDR3 is TGCAGCGTGCGACAGGGGGATTACAATGAGCAGTTCTTC. Translation: CSVRQGDYNEQFF.

The table lists this clonotype with a few counts. The chain carries TRBV10-2 and TRBJ2-7; the match to TRBD1 covers 11 bases. The CDR3 sequence is 13 residues long. The V gene's germline CDR1 is WSHSY and CDR2 SAAADI. The J segment lost 4 bases and the V segment lost 5 bases, leaving 1 base of the junction unmatched. The CDR3 region is CASSRDRGYEQYF. The CDR3 DNA sequence: TGCGCCAGCAGTCGGGACAGGGGGTACGAGCAGTACTTC.

This clonotype has just a few counts. J is TRBJ2-1 and V is TRBV5-4; D may be TRBD1 or TRBD2 (5 bases each). The CDR3 is 14 amino acids. Per the germline V gene, CDR1 is SGHNT and CDR2 is YYREEE (reference sequence). The ends were cut back, 7 bases at V and 5 bases at J, with 16 bases in the middle. CDR3 nucleotides: TGTGCCAGCCAGACTTCACGAGGGGACAATGAGCAGTTCTTC. It specifies CASQTSRGDNEQFF.

The chain recombines TRBV19 with TRBJ1-5, with D perhaps TRBD1 (5 bases). Germline V gene data show CDR1 as LNHDA and CDR2 as SQIVND (reference sequence). The CDR3 is made up of 15 amino acids. V was trimmed by 6 bases and J by 4 bases, leaving 16 bases between them. As DNA, the CDR3 is TGTGCCAGTAGCCTTCTCGGGGCCGGAAATCAGCCCCAGCATTTT. Its translation: CASSLLGAGNQPQHF.

CDR3: CASDRVIGNEQFF. DNA for the CDR3: TGTGCCAGTGACAGGGTTATAGGCAATGAGCAGTTCTTC. V usage is TRBV2 and J usage is TRBJ2-1; 7 nucleotides line up with TRBD1. CDR3 length equals 13 residues. J lost 6 bases, V lost 9 bases, and 8 bases had no gene match. In germline, CDR1 is SNHLY, CDR2 FYNNEI.

J is TRBJ1-1 and V is TRBV7-8; weak D call: TRBD1 (5 bases). Trimming removed 1 base at V and 3 bases at J, with 9 bases between. CDR3 size: 14 residues. Germline assignment: CDR1 SGHVS and CDR2 FQNEAQ. CDR3 nucleotides: TGTGCCAGCAGCTTAGAAGGGGCGGACACTGAAGCTTTCTTT. Its protein product is CASSLEGADTEAFF.

The genes are TRBV5-5 and TRBJ2-2; unclear D gene. Trimming took 4 bases from V and 4 from J, leaving 17 bases between them. Per the germline V gene, CDR1 is SGHKS and CDR2 is YYEKEE (reference sequence). The CDR3 sequence is 16 residues long. The CDR3 region is CASSLIDAQATGELFF. The CDR3 nucleotides read TGTGCCAGCAGCCTGATTGATGCCCAGGCCACCGGGGAGCTGTTTTTT.

In its sample, this clonotype was seen a few times. This rearrangement joins TRBV7-8 to TRBJ1-2; D unresolved. The CDR3 sequence is 12 residues long. V lost 7 bases and J 6 bases, leaving 12 bases between the germline ends. The V gene's germline CDR1 is SGHVS and CDR2 FQNEAQ. DNA for the CDR3: TGTGCCAGCACCAGCGCGGGCCATGGCTACACCTTC. It yields the protein CASTSAGHGYTF.

This clonotype was counted at least ten times. This sequence joins TRBV5-8 and TRBJ1-1, with a weak D call TRBD1 (5 bases). CDR3 length: 16 residues. Between the trimmed V and J ends, which lost 1 base and 6 bases, there was a span of 19 bases. The germline V gene has CDR1 SGHTS and CDR2 YDEGEE. The CDR3 here is CASSLSKAGWFSEAFF. For the CDR3, the DNA is TGTGCCAGCAGCTTGTCTAAAGCAGGGTGGTTTTCTGAAGCTTTCTTT.

The chain is built from TRBV20-1 and TRBJ2-1, with D hard to call. This CDR3 is 10 amino acids long. CDR1 is DFQATT, CDR2 SNEGSKA, per germline (reference sequence). V was pared by 7 bases and J by 7 bases, with 8 bases between. CDR3 coding DNA: TGCAGTGTTTGGAGAAATGAGCAGTTCTTC. Encoded protein: CSVWRNEQFF.

The chain carries TRBV20-1 and TRBJ2-3; TRBD1 agrees at 8 bases. Germline lookup yields CDR1 DFQATT and CDR2 SNEGSKA (reference sequence). V shed 6 bases and J 5 bases; nucleotides not matched to a gene: 10. CDR3 size: 14 residues. Here the CDR3 reads CSAPLARGRDTQYF. The CDR3 DNA follows: TGCAGTGCCCCCTTGGCCAGGGGGCGAGATACGCAGTATTTT.

This chain uses TRBV12-3 or TRBV12-4 with TRBJ1-2; 8 bases line up with TRBD1. The CDR3 is made up of 14 amino acids. The V gene end was trimmed by 8 bases and the J gene end by 6 bases; junction bases not matched to a gene: 11. The DNA of the CDR3 is TGTGCCAGCGGAAGACAGGGGCTCAGGAATGGCTACACCTTC. It is translated as CASGRQGLRNGYTF.

The gene calls are TRBV2 and TRBJ2-3, with 9 bases lining up with TRBD2. Germline V gene lookup returns CDR1 SNHLY and CDR2 FYNNEI. Unmatched junction bases numbered 3, after V lost 5 bases and J lost 0 bases. There are 15 residues in the CDR3. The CDR3 loop is CASSSLAGSTDTQYF. The CDR3 coding sequence is TGTGCCAGCAGTTCGCTAGCGGGGAGCACAGATACGCAGTATTTT.

As to this clonotype: This may be a read error, as it is one base from a much larger clone. The V call is TRBV6-1, the J call TRBJ2-7; 8 bases match TRBD1. The germline V gene has CDR1 MNHNS and CDR2 SASEGT. This CDR3 region has 14 residues. V was pared by 5 bases and J by 4 bases, with 7 bases of the junction left unmatched. The CDR3 coding sequence is TGTGCCAGCAGTCCGAACAGGGGGAGTTACGAGCAGTACTTC. Its protein is CASSPNRGSYEQYF.

This clonotype was seen at least ten times. J is TRBJ2-7 and V is TRBV25-1, with D perhaps TRBD1 (5 bases). V was shortened by 1 base and J by 2 bases, with 9 bases between the two germline ends. Germline V CDR1 and CDR2: MGHDK, SYGVNS. There are 14 residues in the CDR3. The CDR3 spells CASSEWAGPYEQYF. In DNA, the CDR3 is TGTGCCAGCAGTGAATGGGCAGGGCCCTACGAGCAGTACTTC.

The rearrangement links TRBV2 to TRBJ2-7; D is undetermined. CDR1 is SNHLY, CDR2 FYNNEI, per germline. This CDR3 is 12 amino acids long. The germline V and J ends were trimmed by 6 bases and 0 bases, with 6 bases remaining between them. CDR3 loop: CASRRSSYEQYF. Here the CDR3 DNA reads TGTGCCAGCAGACGTAGCTCCTACGAGCAGTACTTC.

There are many counts of this clonotype. This chain connects TRBV20-1 to TRBJ1-1; no clear D gene. This CDR3 is 13 amino acids long. V lost 0 bases and J 4 bases, leaving 9 bases between the germline ends. Per germline, CDR1 DFQATT and CDR2 SNEGSKA (reference sequence). The CDR3 region is CSARDWGATEAFF. The CDR3 coding sequence is TGCAGTGCTAGAGATTGGGGAGCCACTGAAGCTTTCTTT.